A single T cell receptor (beta chain) is shown here with its context. Its antigen is unknown. Looked up from germline, CDR1 is SGHDT and CDR2 is YYEEEE. This CDR3 has 14 amino acids. The ends were cut back, 0 bases at V and 5 bases at J, with 8 bases in the middle. The source of the sample is a study of T-cell memory formation after mild COVID-19. General study points: While clones contracting from day 15 to 85 were balanced between CD4 and CD8, later expanders leaned CD4+.

MiXCR, applied by TCRdb to the 5' RACE reads, yields one record per CDR3 protein. The profile shows about 540,000 distinct CDR3 sequences, about a fifth of them singletons. The clonotype originates from an adult woman who had mild COVID-19 (a few samples of this study predate the infection). Cell type and time point are not known. The rearrangement links TRBV5-6 to TRBJ1-4; D possibly corresponds to TRBD1 (5 bases). The sequenced material came from PBMCs or a T cell subset sorted from them (not recorded which). The CDR3 loop is CASSLARANEKLFF. DNA for the CDR3: TGTGCCAGCAGCTTGGCCAGGGCCAATGAAAAACTGTTTTTT.